The 10 T cell receptor beta chains presented below share a single source sample, sequenced in a study of beta chain features in type 1 diabetes (dated by TCRdb to between 2018 and 2020). The investigation overall reported the following: A moderate but significant shortening of TCRB CDR3 length was observed in type 1 diabetes patients in all four CD4+ subsets.

These receptors are not linked to any known antigen. The protocol used for the library was the immunoSEQ multiplex PCR assay. The entire isolated RNA was reverse transcribed using the High Capacity cDNA Reverse Transcription Kit, and thus expressed TCRB transcripts were sequenced. This immuneACCESS table, as held by TCRdb, lists in-frame sequences with V and J called but not all clones. Of the missing ones, under half trace to an unresolved V gene in checked studies; the others have no known cause. The sample table shows 600,000 to 700,000 clones, and 13% are seen once. The ten largest clones capture around 0.022% of the sample. Sample: naive CD4+ T cells from blood. The cell subset or site label of this sample denotes: true naive CD4+ T cells. Receptor source: a young man with type 1 diabetes.

This clone was seen more than once but under ten times. V gene TRBV6-5 combines with J gene TRBJ1-1; a possible D gene is TRBD1 (5 bases). The CDR3 has 15 residues. Germline V gene data show CDR1 as MNHEY and CDR2 as SVGAGI. Between the trimmed V and J ends, which lost 0 bases and 3 bases, there was a span of 11 bases. CDR3 nucleotides: TGTGCCAGCAGTTACTCAAGGGGCGGGGACACTGAAGCTTTCTTT. It encodes CASSYSRGGDTEAFF.

CDR3 loop: CASSYSERVGTEAFF. In DNA form, the CDR3 reads TGTGCCAGCAGTTACTCGGAGAGGGTGGGCACTGAAGCTTTCTTT. The rearrangement joins TRBV6-6 to TRBJ1-1, with D unclear. The germline V and J ends were trimmed by 0 bases and 4 bases, with 12 bases remaining between them. The CDR3 length is 15 residues. Germline V gene lookup returns CDR1 MNHNY and CDR2 SVGAGI (reference sequence).

The genes are TRBV25-1 and TRBJ1-2; 7 positions agree with TRBD1. The CDR3 totals 16 residues. Germline CDR1 reads MGHDK; CDR2 reads SYGVNS. The J segment lost 2 bases and the V segment lost 4 bases, leaving 10 bases of the junction unmatched. CDR3 region: CASSVPGTELNYGYTF. DNA for the CDR3: TGTGCCAGCAGTGTACCCGGGACAGAGCTAAACTATGGCTACACCTTC.

The count of this clone is one. The V and J genes are TRBV7-6 and TRBJ1-6; D possibly corresponds to TRBD1 (5 bases). CDR3 size: 13 residues. V dropped 5 bases and J dropped 14 bases, with 16 bases sitting between them. Germline CDR1 is SGHVS and CDR2 is FNYEAQ. The CDR3 DNA reads TGTGCCAGCAGCGCCGGGACCGGAGTATCCCTCCACTTT. The encoded protein is CASSAGTGVSLHF.

CDR3 DNA sequence: TGTGCCAGCAGCCCCGCGGGACTAGGTCGCGAGCAGTACTTC. It encodes CASSPAGLGREQYF. The chain links TRBV7-9 to TRBJ2-7; 8 bases align to TRBD2. Germline values: CDR1 SEHNR, CDR2 FQNEAQ (reference sequence). J lost 6 bases, V lost 5 bases, and 9 bases had no gene match. This CDR3 is built from 14 residues.

Note on this clone: A junction end diverges from the germline sequence, so it may reflect a read error. Other nucleotide sequences from this sample produce the same CDR3. The chain carries TRBV29-1 and TRBJ2-2; D perhaps matches TRBD1 (5 bases). The CDR3 sequence is 14 residues long. Germline V gene sequence: CDR1 SQVTM, CDR2 ANQGSEA. The CDR3 DNA sequence: TGCAGCGGTCAGGGATTCGCGAATACCGGGGAGCTGTTTTTT. It codes for CSGQGFANTGELFF.

The chain carries TRBV2 and TRBJ1-2; D call uncertain. In germline, CDR1 is SNHLY, CDR2 FYNNEI. There are 14 residues in the CDR3. V lost 1 base, J lost 7 bases, and 13 bases lay in between. DNA of the CDR3: TGTGCCAGCAGTGAAGGAGGGAGCTGGGGTGGCTACACCTTC. The encoded protein is CASSEGGSWGGYTF.

Only a few counts were recorded for this clone. The genes are TRBV5-1 and TRBJ1-3; D gene uncertain. CDR3 length equals 16 residues. V lost 2 bases, J lost 1 base, and 13 bases lay in between. Germline V CDR1 and CDR2: SGHRS, YFSETQ. In DNA, the CDR3 is TGCGCCAGCAGCTTCGCCGACATCGGATCTGGAAACACCATATATTTT. This translates into CASSFADIGSGNTIYF.

V usage is TRBV30 and J usage is TRBJ1-1, with 11 bases that match TRBD1. CDR1 and CDR2 (germline): GTSNPN, SVGIG (reference sequence). The J segment lost 6 bases and the V segment lost 1 base, leaving 4 bases of the junction unmatched. CDR3 length equals 14 residues. The CDR3 region has the DNA TGTGCCTGGAGTGACGGACAGGGGGCCGCTGAAGCTTTCTTT. Its translation is CAWSDGQGAAEAFF.

The chain combines TRBV15 with TRBJ1-5; 10 bases match TRBD1. Unmatched junction bases numbered 11, after V lost 5 bases and J lost 1 base. This CDR3 region has 18 residues. Per the germline V gene, CDR1 is LNHNV and CDR2 is YYDKDF (reference sequence). The CDR3 reads CATSLGPGTGESNQPQHF. The CDR3 nucleotides are TGTGCCACCAGCCTCGGTCCTGGGACAGGGGAGAGCAATCAGCCCCAGCATTTT.